This section outlines one T cell receptor beta chain sequence together with its context. Germline V CDR1 and CDR2: SGHVS, FQNEAQ. The germline V and J ends were trimmed by 4 bases and 0 bases, with 8 bases remaining between them. The CDR3 has 14 residues. The data were obtained in a study of memory CD4+ T cells and cytomegalovirus serostatus. The sort gate was single viable CD3+CD4+CD8-CD45RO+ cells for memory CD4+ T cells. Authors' analysis steps: Out-of-frame sequences were removed, leaving around 2,000,000 distinct TCRbeta sequences. Only in-frame clones appear in the TCRdb table, and some are missing; sequencing was by immunoSEQ multiplex PCR. V and J calls plus clone size are reproduced from that table; the DNA served to infer D and trimming. The table lists some 95,000 clones, 80% of them singletons, with less than 4.5% in the top ten.

This receptor was identified in an adult in good health and CMV-seropositive. This chain connects TRBV7-8 to TRBJ2-3, with D possibly matching TRBD1 (5 bases). Sequenced input: memory CD4+ T cells from blood. The CDR3 bases are TGTGCCAGCAGCTCTCGACAGAGCACAGATACGCAGTATTTT. Amino acid sequence: CASSSRQSTDTQYF.